Shown below are 19 T cell receptor beta chains from a single sample sequenced in a study of T cells in Graves' hyperthyroidism and ophthalmopathy. RNA transcripts gave rise to amplified TCR beta CDR3 regions. When the TCR CDR3 underwent first-round RT-PCR, the HTBI primer set was used. TCRdb re-analysed the multiplex PCR reads in MiXCR, keeping a single row per CDR3 protein. The top ten hold 35% to 50% of the sample, which has over 350,000 distinct CDR3 sequences, 18% seen once. Source material: blood. The receptors here all came from a man between 18 and 35 years old with Graves' ophthalmopathy.

The chain uses TRBV20-1 and TRBJ2-1; 8 nucleotides agree with TRBD2. This CDR3 is 16 amino acids long. With V trimmed by 0 bases and J by 2 bases, 6 bases remained unmatched. Germline-derived CDR1 and CDR2 are DFQATT and SNEGSKA (reference sequence). For the CDR3, the DNA is TGCAGTGCTAGAGATCGGGGGGGGGCCCCCTACAATGAGCAGTTCTTC. It codes for CSARDRGGAPYNEQFF.

At least ten counts were recorded for this clonotype. The rearrangement links TRBV5-1 to TRBJ2-7, with 8 bases aligning to TRBD1. The trim removed 3 bases at V and 1 base at J, leaving 9 bases unmatched. The CDR3 runs 16 residues. The germline V gene encodes CDR1 SGHRS and CDR2 YFSETQ. CDR3 coding DNA: TGCGCCAGCAGCTACGCCCAGGGGGCACTATCCTACGAGCAGTACTTC. Translated, it gives CASSYAQGALSYEQYF.

This clonotype was observed a few times. Given a much more abundant clone one base away, this may be a read error. This chain links TRBV2 with TRBJ2-3; tentative D call: TRBD2 (5 bases). Germline CDR1 reads SNHLY; CDR2 reads FYNNEI. The CDR3 is 12 amino acids. CDR3 sequence reads: CASSSGADAQYF. The CDR3 nucleotides are TGTGCCAGCAGTAGCGGCGCAGATGCGCAGTATTTT.

The rearrangement uses TRBV10-3 and TRBJ1-1; 9 bases are a match to TRBD1. Germline CDR1 and CDR2: ENHRY and SYGVKD. This CDR3 contains 14 residues. With 7 bases clipped from V and 5 bases from J, the junction kept 8 bases outside the gene matches. The CDR3 sequence: CAITSGTGSTEAFF. The CDR3 bases are TGTGCCATCACCTCCGGGACAGGGTCGACTGAAGCTTTCTTT.

The chain carries TRBV30 and TRBJ1-5, with 9 nucleotides matching TRBD1. The CDR3 extends over 13 amino acids. CDR1 and CDR2 (germline): GTSNPN, SVGIG (reference sequence). With 3 bases clipped from V and 7 bases from J, the junction kept 4 bases outside the gene matches. CDR3 amino acids: CAWSRQGDQPQHF. The CDR3 DNA follows: TGTGCCTGGAGCAGACAGGGGGACCAGCCCCAGCATTTT.

This clonotype was seen at least ten times. The V call is TRBV6-1, the J call TRBJ2-7, with TRBD1 identical over 10 bases. V lost 8 bases to trimming and J lost 3 bases; unmatched junction nucleotides: 10. Germline CDR1 MNHNS, CDR2 SASEGT. The CDR3 consists of 15 residues. CDR3 coding DNA: TGTGCCAGCGTCGTAGCGGGACAGGGGAGCTACGAGCAGTACTTC. It specifies CASVVAGQGSYEQYF.

The chain couples TRBV5-1 to TRBJ2-7, with 11 positions matching TRBD1. The CDR3 totals 16 residues. With 2 bases clipped from V and 1 base from J, the junction kept 5 bases outside the gene matches. Germline V gene sequence: CDR1 SGHRS, CDR2 YFSETQ. As DNA, the CDR3 is TGCGCCAGCAGCTTAGGACAGGGGGCAATATCCTACGAGCAGTACTTC. Amino acid sequence: CASSLGQGAISYEQYF.

This clonotype was seen repeatedly, ten times or more. V gene TRBV7-2 combines with J gene TRBJ1-1, with unresolved D. Germline V lookup: CDR1 SGHTA, CDR2 FQGNSA. The ends were cut back, 4 bases at V and 6 bases at J, with 9 bases in the middle. The CDR3 sequence is 12 residues long. CDR3 amino acids: CASSYLTPEAFF. The CDR3 DNA reads TGTGCCAGCAGCTACTTGACACCTGAAGCTTTCTTT.

This clonotype was picked up many times. The V call is TRBV11-3, the J call TRBJ2-5; D is undetermined. Germline V gene sequence: CDR1 SGHNT, CDR2 YENEEA. Trimming cost V 3 bases and J 5 bases, with 10 bases left between them. CDR3 length: 13 amino acids. CDR3 sequence reads: CASSFLESETQYF. In DNA form, the CDR3 reads TGTGCCAGCAGCTTTTTGGAATCCGAGACCCAGTACTTC.

This clonotype was counted ten times or more. The chain combines TRBV5-5 with TRBJ2-7; 10 bases are a match to TRBD1. CDR3 size: 16 residues. Germline V CDR1 and CDR2: SGHKS, YYEKEE (reference sequence). Losses at the gene ends were 1 base for V and 3 bases for J; bases not matched to a gene: 7. The CDR3 sequence: CASSLNSGTGVYEQYF. For the CDR3, the DNA is TGTGCCAGCAGCTTGAACTCCGGGACAGGGGTCTACGAGCAGTACTTC.

This clonotype was recorded at least ten times. The rearrangement links TRBV7-2 to TRBJ2-2; no clear D gene. V was pared by 1 base and J by 5 bases, with 11 bases between. This CDR3 region has 15 residues. Germline V gene lookup returns CDR1 SGHTA and CDR2 FQGNSA. The CDR3 coding sequence is TGTGCCAGCAGCTTAGGAGCAGGCCCGACCGGGGAGCTGTTTTTT. The encoded protein is CASSLGAGPTGELFF. The full variable domain, with the rest looked up from reference TRBV7-2 and TRBJ2-2, is GAGVSQSPSNKVTEKGKDVELRCDPISGHTALYWYRQSLGQGLEFLIYFQGNSAPDKSGLPSDRFSAERTGGSVSTLTIQRTQQEDSAVYLCASSLGAGPTGELFFGEGSRLTVL.

Ten or more counts support this clonotype. V gene TRBV6-2 or TRBV6-3 combines with J gene TRBJ1-5, with D unresolved. CDR1 is MNHEY, CDR2 SVGEGT, per germline. The CDR3 loop spans 13 amino acids. V was clipped by 7 bases and J by 3 bases, with 10 bases between them. This CDR3 reads CASTDPTNQPQHF. CDR3 DNA: TGTGCCAGCACCGACCCGACCAATCAGCCCCAGCATTTT.

The chain couples TRBV27 to TRBJ1-6; 7 bases align to TRBD1. Losses at the gene ends were 3 bases for V and 8 bases for J; bases not matched to a gene: 7. CDR3 length: 15 residues. Germline CDR1 and CDR2: MNHEY and SMNVEV (reference sequence). CDR3 sequence (DNA): TGTGCCAGCAGTTTCGTGACAGGGTCGCATTCACCCCTCCACTTT. It translates to CASSFVTGSHSPLHF.

This clonotype was picked up a small number of times. CDR3 sequence reads: CASSIVGWGMGNEQFF. For the CDR3, the DNA is TGTGCCAGTAGTATAGTAGGGTGGGGGATGGGCAATGAGCAGTTCTTC. This chain uses TRBV19 with TRBJ2-1; D could derive from TRBD1 or TRBD2 (5 bases each). The germline gives CDR1 LNHDA, CDR2 SQIVND (reference sequence). V dropped 1 base and J dropped 6 bases, with 16 bases sitting between them. This CDR3 is 16 amino acids long. The variable domain in full, with the rest retrieved from reference TRBV19 and TRBJ2-1, is DGGITQSPKYLFRKEGQNVTLSCEQNLNHDAMYWYRQDPGQGLRLIYYSQIVNDFQKGDIAEGYSVSREKKESFPLTVTSAQKNPTAFYLCASSIVGWGMGNEQFFGPGTRLTVL.

This clonotype was picked up many times. The chain carries TRBV29-1 and TRBJ1-5; unclear D gene. The germline V gene has CDR1 SQVTM and CDR2 ANQGSEA. Trimming removed 4 bases at V and 7 bases at J, with 20 bases between. The CDR3 consists of 15 residues. CDR3 amino acids: CSVAEARGRGQPQHF. CDR3 in DNA: TGCAGCGTTGCCGAAGCCAGAGGGAGAGGGCAGCCCCAGCATTTT.

The rearrangement links TRBV7-9 to TRBJ1-6; TRBD1 aligns across 10 bases. Germline CDR1 reads SEHNR; CDR2 reads FQNEAQ (reference sequence). After removal of 5 bases from V and 4 bases from J, the junction contained 5 bases not matched to a gene. The CDR3 has 16 residues. CDR3 sequence reads: CASSPGDRGYNSPLHF. The CDR3 DNA is TGTGCCAGCAGCCCTGGGGACAGGGGTTATAATTCACCCCTCCACTTT.

A single count supports this clonotype. This could be a read error, since a much larger clone is one nucleotide away. The rearrangement uses TRBV12-3 or TRBV12-4 and TRBJ1-5; D might be TRBD1 (5 bases). The CDR3 contains 16 residues. For the CDR3, the DNA is TGTGCCAGCAGTTTATTCGGGCCGACGGGGGATCAGCTCCAGCATTTT. Protein: CASSLFGPTGDQLQHF.

This clonotype has at least ten counts. The chain recombines TRBV11-2 with TRBJ2-7; TRBD2 agrees at 8 bases. This CDR3 region has 14 residues. With V trimmed by 1 base and J by 4 bases, 3 bases remained unmatched. Germline V gene sequence: CDR1 SGHAT, CDR2 FQNNGV. The CDR3 spells CASSLGAGGYEQYF. Written as DNA, the CDR3 is TGTGCCAGCAGCTTAGGGGCGGGGGGATACGAGCAGTACTTC.

A note on this clonotype: One junction end does not reproduce the germline sequence, and a read error may be involved. The chain employs TRBV2 and TRBJ2-1, with D hard to call. The CDR3 is made up of 13 amino acids. The V gene's germline CDR1 is SNHLY and CDR2 FYNNEI. The CDR3 DNA sequence: TGCGCCAGCAGCCGATTTACGGGTAATGAGCAGTTCTTC. Its protein is CASSRFTGNEQFF.